Included here is one T cell receptor beta chain sequence, with context. Germline CDR1 MNHEY, CDR2 SMNVEV (reference sequence). The CDR3 totals 13 residues. The germline V and J ends were trimmed by 2 bases and 6 bases, with 10 bases remaining between them. This table comes from immunoSEQ multiplex PCR, and its TCRdb copy is limited to in-frame clones, with some not included. The sample includes fewer than 350,000 clones, 86% of them seen just once. The sample comes from a study of blood T cell repertoires in COVID-19. The clonotype originates from a middle-aged man with active or convalescent COVID-19. Sequences were obtained from peripheral blood. J is TRBJ1-1 and V is TRBV27, with no clear D. In DNA, the CDR3 is TGTGCCAGCAGTTTACGAGAAGCCGCTGAAGCTTTCTTT. This gives the protein CASSLREAAEAFF.